Shown below are 11 T cell receptor beta chains from a single sample sequenced in a study of cytomegalovirus exposure and HLA in healthy donors. Use of 60 Vbeta and 13 Jbeta primers characterized the PCR. TCRdb's table, derived via immunoSEQ multiplex PCR, lists solely in-frame clones and lacks some. The table lists roughly 92,000 clones, around 80% of them singletons, with about 30% in the top ten. The sequencing input was PBMCs. The receptors shown here come from a man aged 50 or older in good health and CMV-seropositive.

As for this clone: At one end the junction does not follow the germline gene, possibly because of a read error. The rearrangement joins TRBV5-1 to TRBJ2-6; 8 bases are shared with TRBD1. This CDR3 has 18 amino acids. Germline lookup yields CDR1 SGHRS and CDR2 YFSETQ. The CDR3 sequence: CASSQTGGPFSGANGLTF. The CDR3 nucleotides are TGCGCCAGCAGCCAAACAGGGGGACCCTTTTCTGGGGCCAACGGCCTGACTTTC.

This sequence joins TRBV29-1 and TRBJ1-1; D is undetermined. The V gene lost 3 bases and the J gene lost 3 bases, with 17 bases spanning the gap. The germline gives CDR1 SQVTM, CDR2 ANQGSEA. The CDR3 has 15 amino acids. CDR3 loop: CSVDPARRLYTEAFF. CDR3 in DNA: TGCAGCGTTGATCCCGCCAGGAGGTTATACACTGAAGCTTTCTTT. The complete variable domain, with remaining parts taken from reference TRBV29-1 and TRBJ1-1, reads SAVISQKPSRDICQRGTSLTIQCQVDSQVTMMFWYRQQPGQSLTLIATANQGSEATYESGFVIDKFPISRPNLTFSTLTVSNMSPEDSSIYLCSVDPARRLYTEAFFGQGTRLTVV.

The V and J genes are TRBV4-3 and TRBJ2-1, with D possibly TRBD1 on 5 matching bases. Germline V lookup: CDR1 LGHNA, CDR2 YSLEER. Trimming left V 0 bases short and J 0 bases short, with 9 bases between. The length of the CDR3 is 16 residues. The CDR3 sequence: CASSQERGSSYNEQFF. The DNA of the CDR3 is TGCGCCAGCAGCCAAGAAAGGGGAAGCTCCTACAATGAGCAGTTCTTC.

V gene TRBV30 combines with J gene TRBJ1-2, with 7 bases lining up with TRBD1. Germline CDR1 is GTSNPN and CDR2 is SVGIG (reference sequence). The CDR3 spans 16 residues. The ends lost 0 bases at V and 4 bases at J; junction bases unmatched: 11. The DNA of the CDR3 is TGTGCCTGGAGTGTTCCGTCAGAGGGACAGAGCTATGGCTACACCTTC. Amino acid sequence: CAWSVPSEGQSYGYTF.

This clone was observed a handful of times. This is likely an artifact of a read error, given a far larger clone one base away. This sample includes further DNA sequences coding for the same CDR3. This sequence joins TRBV5-1 and TRBJ1-1; D is uncertain. From germline, CDR1 is SGHRS and CDR2 YFSETQ. The CDR3 sequence is 11 residues long. V was clipped by 1 base and J by 10 bases, with 8 bases between them. For the CDR3, the DNA is TGCGCCAGCAGCTTGAACGGAGTAGCTTTCTTT. Protein sequence: CASSLNGVAFF.

The chain is built from TRBV30 and TRBJ1-2; D uncertain. Trimming cost V 0 bases and J 5 bases, with 10 bases left between them. This CDR3 has 13 amino acids. Germline V gene lookup returns CDR1 GTSNPN and CDR2 SVGIG (reference sequence). CDR3 sequence reads: CAWSVGRQYGYTF. The CDR3 DNA follows: TGTGCCTGGAGTGTAGGCAGACAATATGGCTACACCTTC.

The chain joins TRBV19 to TRBJ2-4; possible D gene TRBD1, 5 bases. CDR3 length: 15 residues. Trimming stripped 3 bases from V and 1 base from J, with 10 bases between. Germline assignment: CDR1 LNHDA and CDR2 SQIVND (reference sequence). The CDR3 protein is CASSITGPAKNIQYF. CDR3 bases: TGTGCCAGTAGTATCACAGGACCCGCCAAAAACATTCAGTACTTC.

V is TRBV18 and J is TRBJ2-7; a weak D match, TRBD1 (5 bases). This CDR3 spans 13 amino acids. V was pared by 5 bases and J by 6 bases, with 14 bases between. The germline V gene has CDR1 KGHSH and CDR2 LQKENI. The DNA of the CDR3 is TGTGCCAGCTCAGCTACCCCAGGGTCCGAGCAGTACTTC. Its translation: CASSATPGSEQYF.

The chain is built from TRBV28 and TRBJ2-5, with 13 bases identical to TRBD2. The CDR3 is made up of 17 amino acids. The germline V gene has CDR1 MDHEN and CDR2 SYDVKM. V shed 3 bases and J 2 bases; nucleotides not matched to a gene: 6. This chain's CDR3 is CASSFGRLAGGQETQYF. The CDR3 DNA reads TGTGCCAGCAGTTTTGGGAGACTAGCGGGAGGACAAGAGACCCAGTACTTC.

V and J are TRBV11-3 and TRBJ2-3; a weak D match, TRBD2 (5 bases). V shed 8 bases and J shed 6 bases, with 9 bases lying between them. CDR3 length: 11 amino acids. Germline V gene sequence: CDR1 SGHNT, CDR2 YENEEA. The CDR3 reads CASSGIDTQYF. The CDR3 DNA reads TGTGCCAGCTCGGGGATCGATACGCAGTATTTT.

The V call is TRBV30, the J call TRBJ2-7; TRBD1 aligns across 8 bases. J was trimmed by 3 bases and V by 2 bases; bases with no gene match: 9. The CDR3 covers 15 residues. CDR1 is GTSNPN, CDR2 SVGIG, per germline (reference sequence). Here the CDR3 DNA reads TGTGCCTGGAGTTCTCCCGGGACAGGTTTCTACGAGCAGTACTTC. It specifies CAWSSPGTGFYEQYF.